Below, 20 T cell receptor beta chains from the same sample are listed, as sequenced in a study of patients and donors after allogeneic stem cell transplantation. TCRdb used MiXCR to reprocess the RT-PCR reads, holding one entry per CDR3 protein. The sample has approximately 410,000 distinct CDR3 sequences, 16% seen once. Material for sequencing was blood, either unsorted or a sorted T cell fraction (not recorded which). These TCRs come from a human donor who was either an allogeneic HSCT recipient or a stem cell or donor lymphocyte infusion donor (not recorded which). It is not recorded whose cells these are; they may come from a transplant donor.

This clonotype was seen more than once but under ten times. The chain has TRBV3-1 and TRBJ2-7, with no clear D. Germline V lookup: CDR1 LGHDT, CDR2 YNNKEL (reference sequence). The V end lost 0 bases, the J end lost 6 bases, and 9 bases lay between the germline ends. There are 13 residues in the CDR3. The CDR3 bases are TGTGCCAGCAGCCAAGATATGGCCGCCGAGCAGTACTTC. Amino acid sequence: CASSQDMAAEQYF.

The genes are TRBV10-3 and TRBJ2-7, with D possibly being TRBD1 or TRBD2 (5 bases each). Germline V gives CDR1 ENHRY, CDR2 SYGVKD. With 0 bases removed from V and 3 bases from J, the gap between germline ends came to 12 bases. The CDR3 runs 15 residues. The CDR3 nucleotides are TGTGCCATCAGTGAGTCAGGGACGAAGAACTACGAGCAGTACTTC. Translating gives CAISESGTKNYEQYF.

V usage is TRBV20-1 and J usage is TRBJ2-3; 8 nucleotides align to TRBD1. The junction had 9 bases not matched to a gene; V was cut back by 2 bases and J by 5 bases. This CDR3 has 15 amino acids. The V gene's germline CDR1 is DFQATT and CDR2 SNEGSKA (reference sequence). CDR3 sequence (DNA): TGCAGTGCTAGATCCCCCGACAGGGGCAGAGATACGCAGTATTTT. Encoded protein: CSARSPDRGRDTQYF.

This clonotype was seen more than once but under ten times. The chain links TRBV5-1 to TRBJ1-1; weak D call: TRBD1 (5 bases). The CDR3 has 11 amino acids. The V end lost 1 base, the J end lost 12 bases, and 10 bases lay between the germline ends. The germline CDR1 and CDR2 sequences are SGHRS and YFSETQ. In DNA form, the CDR3 reads TGCGCCAGCAGCTTGAGGGGCTTGACTTTCTTT. It specifies CASSLRGLTFF. Filled out from reference TRBV5-1 and TRBJ1-1, the complete variable domain reads KAGVTQTPRYLIKTRGQQVTLSCSPISGHRSVSWYQQTPGQGLQFLFEYFSETQRNKGNFPGRFSGRQFSNSRSEMNVSTLELGDSALYLCASSLRGLTFFGQGTRLTVV.

The chain couples TRBV10-3 to TRBJ2-7; either TRBD1 or TRBD2 may supply D (5 bases each). Germline CDR1 is ENHRY and CDR2 is SYGVKD. CDR3 size: 16 residues. Trimming left V 2 bases short and J 7 bases short, with 21 bases between. As DNA, the CDR3 is TGTGCCATCAGTGAGCCCGCCGGGACGAAAACGGGGGAGCAGTACTTC. Translation: CAISEPAGTKTGEQYF.

The V call is TRBV14, the J call TRBJ1-2, with a possible D match to TRBD1 (5 bases). The CDR3 extends over 15 amino acids. The V end was cut by 0 bases, the J end by 6 bases, with 14 bases between. The germline V gene encodes CDR1 SGHDN and CDR2 FVKESK. DNA for the CDR3: TGTGCCAGCAGCCAAGAAAGGGCCAGGGTTGATGGCTACACCTTC. This encodes CASSQERARVDGYTF.

This clonotype was observed at least ten times. The J gene is TRBJ2-1, the V gene TRBV5-1; possibly TRBD1 or TRBD2 for D (5 bases each). This CDR3 has 14 amino acids. The V end lost 2 bases, the J end lost 5 bases, and 11 bases lay between the germline ends. Per germline, CDR1 SGHRS and CDR2 YFSETQ. The CDR3 sequence is CASSLQDSNNEQFF. The DNA of the CDR3 is TGCGCCAGCAGCTTACAGGACTCAAACAATGAGCAGTTCTTC.

This sequence joins TRBV12-3 or TRBV12-4 and TRBJ1-6; D ambiguous. Between the trimmed V and J ends, which lost 7 bases and 7 bases, there was a span of 14 bases. The CDR3 is made up of 14 amino acids. CDR3 amino acids: CASTNNLRNSPLHF. CDR3 sequence (DNA): TGTGCCAGCACTAATAATCTGAGGAATTCACCCCTCCACTTT.

The V and J genes are TRBV12-3 or TRBV12-4 and TRBJ2-1; 7 bases agree with TRBD2. Unmatched junction bases numbered 8, after V lost 6 bases and J lost 12 bases. The CDR3 consists of 12 residues. In DNA, the CDR3 is TGTGCCAGCAGCCCTAGCGGAGCCATGCAGTTCTTC. Protein sequence: CASSPSGAMQFF.

This clonotype was seen at least ten times. The chain couples TRBV3-1 to TRBJ2-1, with 7 bases identical to TRBD2. The trim removed 5 bases at V and 2 bases at J, leaving 9 bases unmatched. Germline V gene sequence: CDR1 LGHDT, CDR2 YNNKEL (reference sequence). CDR3 length: 16 amino acids. DNA of the CDR3: TGTGCCAGCAGCTTCCAACGCGGGAGTACCTACAATGAGCAGTTCTTC. This codes for CASSFQRGSTYNEQFF.

In its sample, this clonotype was seen a few times. This chain uses TRBV3-1 with TRBJ1-2, with 8 bases matching TRBD1. Looked up from germline, CDR1 is LGHDT and CDR2 is YNNKEL (reference sequence). The junction had 7 bases not matched to a gene; V was cut back by 6 bases and J by 1 base. This CDR3 comprises 15 residues. This CDR3 reads CASRSRTGLNYGYTF. CDR3 in DNA: TGTGCCAGCAGATCAAGGACAGGGCTTAACTATGGCTACACCTTC. Combining the CDR3 with reference TRBV3-1 and TRBJ1-2 gives the whole variable domain DTAVSQTPKYLVTQMGNDKSIKCEQNLGHDTMYWYKQDSKKFLKIMFSYNNKELIINETVPNRFSPKSPDKAHLNLHINSLELGDSAVYFCASRSRTGLNYGYTFGSGTRLTVV.

This chain connects TRBV6-5 to TRBJ2-7, with TRBD2 matching over 7 bases. The CDR3 contains 13 residues. CDR1 and CDR2 (germline): MNHEY, SVGAGI. V lost 4 bases and J lost 5; bases outside the gene matches: 5. The CDR3 loop is CASSWGRAHEQYF. CDR3 DNA: TGTGCCAGCAGTTGGGGGAGGGCCCACGAGCAGTACTTC.

This clonotype showed up just a few times. The chain combines TRBV4-3 with TRBJ1-6; TRBD1 might be the D (5 bases). Between the trimmed V and J ends, which lost 1 base and 10 bases, there was a span of 8 bases. Germline V gene data show CDR1 as LGHNA and CDR2 as YSLEER. This CDR3 contains 13 residues. The CDR3 loop reads CASSQGWGSPLHF. In DNA form, the CDR3 reads TGCGCCAGCAGCCAAGGGTGGGGGTCACCCCTCCACTTT.

The V and J genes are TRBV9 and TRBJ1-1, with D possibly matching TRBD1 (6 bases). From germline, CDR1 is SGDLS and CDR2 YYNGEE. The V gene lost 0 bases and the J gene lost 4 bases, with 16 bases spanning the gap. CDR3 length: 16 residues. The CDR3 DNA sequence: TGTGCCAGCAGCGTAGCAACAGGGATGTTGAGCACTGAAGCTTTCTTT. Protein sequence: CASSVATGMLSTEAFF. Full variable domain (outside the CDR3, taken from reference TRBV9 and TRBJ1-1): DSGVTQTPKHLITATGQRVTLRCSPRSGDLSVYWYQQSLDQGLQFLIQYYNGEERAKGNILERFSAQQFPDLHSELNLSSLELGDSALYFCASSVATGMLSTEAFFGQGTRLTVV.

The rearrangement links TRBV7-3 to TRBJ1-1, with TRBD1 identical over 9 bases. V lost 6 bases to trimming and J lost 4 bases; unmatched junction nucleotides: 6. The length of the CDR3 is 14 residues. Germline lookup yields CDR1 SGHTA and CDR2 FQGTGA. The CDR3 nucleotides read TGTGCCAGCAGACTCGACAGGGGGGGCACTGAAGCTTTCTTT. This encodes CASRLDRGGTEAFF.

A few counts support this clonotype. The chain recombines TRBV6-5 with TRBJ1-1; D remains unclear. Trimming took 0 bases from V and 11 from J, leaving 13 bases between them. CDR3 size: 13 residues. From germline, CDR1 is MNHEY and CDR2 SVGAGI. The CDR3 nucleotides are TGTGCCAGCAGTTACTCCCAAAACCAGAGGGCTTTCTTT. Residues: CASSYSQNQRAFF.

This clonotype was found a few times. The chain uses TRBV20-1 and TRBJ1-3, with a weak D call TRBD1 (5 bases). Germline-derived CDR1 and CDR2 are DFQATT and SNEGSKA (reference sequence). Trimming shortened V by 1 base and J by 4 bases, and 8 bases separated the two germline ends. The CDR3 runs to 13 residues. DNA for the CDR3: TGCAGTGCTAGAGTGGGGACCGGAAACACCATATATTTT. This codes for CSARVGTGNTIYF.

This chain joins TRBV15 and TRBJ2-1, with 10 bases matching TRBD2. Germline V gene sequence: CDR1 LNHNV, CDR2 YYDKDF (reference sequence). With 3 bases clipped from V and 6 bases from J, the junction kept 5 bases outside the gene matches. The CDR3 extends over 15 amino acids. In DNA form, the CDR3 reads TGTGCCACCAGCAGTCTAGCGGGGGCGGGCAATGAGCAGTTCTTC. Translating gives CATSSLAGAGNEQFF.

The genes are TRBV5-5 and TRBJ2-2; no reliable D call. Trimming cost V 5 bases and J 8 bases, with 16 bases left between them. From germline, CDR1 is SGHKS and CDR2 YYEKEE (reference sequence). The CDR3 is 14 amino acids. The CDR3 here is CASRFGPSAGELFF. CDR3 DNA sequence: TGTGCCAGCAGATTTGGACCGAGTGCGGGGGAGCTGTTTTTT.

This clonotype was recorded many times. The chain is built from TRBV5-1 and TRBJ1-1; 7 positions match TRBD1. Germline CDR1 SGHRS, CDR2 YFSETQ. The CDR3 has 13 residues. The J segment lost 7 bases and the V segment lost 5 bases, leaving 8 bases of the junction unmatched. The CDR3 region has the DNA TGCGCCAGCAGTATCGGGACAGATCGTGAAGCTTTCTTT. Residues: CASSIGTDREAFF.